Listed below are T cell receptor beta chains from one sample, sequenced in a study of T cell responses to AZD1222 COVID-19 vaccine. Using immunoSEQ multiplex PCR, the repertoire was profiled, and TCRdb retains in-frame clones only, with some absent. The sample records 95,000 to 110,000 clones, approximately 86% being singletons. This specimen was peripheral blood, taken on day 0 of AZD1222 vaccination. These receptors all stem from an adult in good health. Each CDR3 is given with its conserved first and last residue. D genes are given only for firm matches. Rows give clone size only sometimes, using once, few, many, or a class for an expanded clone.

- | - | TRBJ2-3 | TRBV7-2 | CASSLAGTPLGATQYF | TGTGCCAGCAGCTTAGCTGGCACCCCCTTGGGGGCTACGCAGTATTTT
- | - | TRBJ2-5 | TRBV2 | CASHRDETQYF | TGTGCCAGCCACAGGGACGAGACCCAGTACTTC
- | - | TRBJ2-7 | TRBV12-3/TRBV12-4 | CASSFGDYEQYF | TGTGCCAGCAGTTTCGGTGACTACGAGCAGTACTTC
once | - | TRBJ1-2 | TRBV28 | CASSPSGYGYTF | TGTGCCAGCAGTCCATCGGGCTATGGCTACACCTTC
- | - | TRBJ1-2 | TRBV4-1 | CASSQVGGAGGYTF | TGCGCCAGCAGCCAAGTTGGGGGCGCGGGTGGCTACACCTTC
once | - | TRBJ2-1 | TRBV9 | CASSVSGSGLNEQFF | TGTGCCAGCAGCGTATCGGGTTCGGGGTTGAATGAGCAGTTCTTC
- | - | TRBJ1-1 | TRBV15 | CATSTLVSTEAFF | TGTGCCACCAGCACCCTAGTCAGCACTGAAGCTTTCTTT
- | - | TRBJ1-4 | TRBV4-3 | CASSLRTVNEKLFF | TGCGCCAGCAGCCTCCGGACGGTGAATGAAAAACTGTTTTTT
once | TRBD2 | TRBJ2-1 | TRBV6-5 | CASSYGGLAGEYEQFF | TGTGCCAGCAGTTACGGTGGACTAGCGGGGGAGTATGAGCAGTTCTTC
- | - | TRBJ2-3 | TRBV4-3 | CASSQESGRDTQYF | TGCGCCAGCAGCCAAGAATCCGGACGAGATACGCAGTATTTT
- | - | TRBJ1-1 | TRBV28 | CASSSRPSLAFF | TGTGCCAGCAGTTCCCGACCGAGCTTGGCTTTCTTT